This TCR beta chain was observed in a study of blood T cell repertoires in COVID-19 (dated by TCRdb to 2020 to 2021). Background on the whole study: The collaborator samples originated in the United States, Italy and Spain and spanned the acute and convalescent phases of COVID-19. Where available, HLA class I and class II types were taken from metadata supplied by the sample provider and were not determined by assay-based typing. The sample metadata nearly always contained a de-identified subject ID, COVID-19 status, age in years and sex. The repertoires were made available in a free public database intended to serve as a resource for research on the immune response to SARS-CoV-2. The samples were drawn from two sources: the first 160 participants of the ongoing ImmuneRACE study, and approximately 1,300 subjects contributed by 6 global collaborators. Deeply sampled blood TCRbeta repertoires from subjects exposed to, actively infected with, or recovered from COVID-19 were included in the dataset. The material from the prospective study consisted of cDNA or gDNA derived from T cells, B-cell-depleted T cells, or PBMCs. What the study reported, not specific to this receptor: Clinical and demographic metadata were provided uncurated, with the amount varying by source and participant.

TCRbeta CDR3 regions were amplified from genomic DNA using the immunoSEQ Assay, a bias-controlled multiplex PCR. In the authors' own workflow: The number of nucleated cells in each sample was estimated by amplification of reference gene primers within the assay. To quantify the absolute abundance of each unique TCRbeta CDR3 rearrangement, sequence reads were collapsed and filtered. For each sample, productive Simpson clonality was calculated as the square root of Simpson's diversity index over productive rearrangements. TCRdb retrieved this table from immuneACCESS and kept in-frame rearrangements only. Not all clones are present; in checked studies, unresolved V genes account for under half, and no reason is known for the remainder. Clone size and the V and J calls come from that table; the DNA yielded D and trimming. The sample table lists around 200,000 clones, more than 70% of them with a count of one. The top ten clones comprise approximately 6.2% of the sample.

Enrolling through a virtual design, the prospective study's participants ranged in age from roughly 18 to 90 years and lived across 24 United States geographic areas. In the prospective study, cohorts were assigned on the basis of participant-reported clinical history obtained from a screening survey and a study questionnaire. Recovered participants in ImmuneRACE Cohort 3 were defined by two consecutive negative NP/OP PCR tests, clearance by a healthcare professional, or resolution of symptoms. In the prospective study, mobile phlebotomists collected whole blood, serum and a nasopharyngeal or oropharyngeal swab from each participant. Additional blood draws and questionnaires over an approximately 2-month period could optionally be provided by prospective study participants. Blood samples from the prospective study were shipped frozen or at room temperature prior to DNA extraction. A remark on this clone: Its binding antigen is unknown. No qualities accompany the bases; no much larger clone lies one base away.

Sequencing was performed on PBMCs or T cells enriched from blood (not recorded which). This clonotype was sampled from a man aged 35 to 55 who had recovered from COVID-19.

Here is the DNA: TGTGCCACCAGTGATCCTGGGAGGGAAGATACGCAGTATTTT. The encoded protein is CATSDPGREDTQYF. This chain is built from TRBV24-1 and TRBJ2-3, and 7 junction bases match TRBD2. CDR1 is given as KGHDR and CDR2 as SFDVKD, both from the germline V gene. The CDR3, from cysteine to phenylalanine, totals 14 residues. Only the CDR3 DNA is retained, 42 bases long and in frame from the first base. Unmatched junction bases come to 4, with V trimmed by 3 bases and J by 5 bases.